Below are 9 T cell receptor beta chains sequenced from a single sample in a study of blood T cell repertoires in COVID-19. Sequencing used immunoSEQ multiplex PCR; TCRdb keeps in-frame clones, though not all of them. Of tens of thousands of clones detected, roughly 80% appear once; the ten largest clones hold about 2.6%. Sequencing was done on a sample of peripheral blood. The receptors come from a woman aged 55 to 70 with acute or convalescent COVID-19.

V and J are TRBV7-8 and TRBJ1-1, with 7 bases aligning to TRBD1. V was clipped by 4 bases and J by 12 bases; unmatched bases: 8. The CDR3 length is 12 residues. Per the germline V gene, CDR1 is SGHVS and CDR2 is FQNEAQ. CDR3 DNA: TGTGCCAGCAGCTCGAGACAGGGTGTGACTTTCTTT. Encoded protein: CASSSRQGVTFF.

The V call is TRBV12-3 or TRBV12-4, the J call TRBJ2-3; D gene ambiguous. Trimming left V 2 bases short and J 11 bases short, with 11 bases between. This CDR3 is built from 12 residues. CDR3 bases: TGTGCCAGCAGTTTAATGGCCGTCGAGCAGTATTTT. Residues: CASSLMAVEQYF.

V is TRBV5-1 and J is TRBJ1-1; D call uncertain. V was cut by 0 bases and J by 7 bases, with 10 bases left in between. CDR1 is SGHRS, CDR2 YFSETQ, per germline. The CDR3 totals 13 residues. CDR3 nucleotide sequence: TGCGCCAGCAGCTTGGACCAACCGGGTGAAGCTTTCTTT. The encoded protein is CASSLDQPGEAFF.

The chain recombines TRBV6-4 with TRBJ2-1; TRBD2 matches 9 bases. CDR1 and CDR2 from the germline V gene are MRHNA and SNTAGT. J gave up 2 bases and V 2 bases, and 4 bases lay outside the gene matches. CDR3 length: 16 residues. CDR3 in amino acids: CASSDGSGRPYNEQFF. CDR3 bases: TGTGCCAGCAGTGACGGAAGCGGGAGGCCCTACAATGAGCAGTTCTTC.

The chain employs TRBV5-5 and TRBJ1-6; TRBD1 matches 11 bases. V was pared by 4 bases and J by 6 bases, with 3 bases of the junction left unmatched. The germline V gene encodes CDR1 SGHKS and CDR2 YYEKEE (reference sequence). This CDR3 contains 15 residues. The CDR3 bases are TGTGCCAGCAGCGGACAGGGGGCGCGTAATTCACCCCTCCACTTT. Its translation: CASSGQGARNSPLHF.

This clone was found a few times. This sequence joins TRBV11-2 and TRBJ2-7; 10 nucleotides match TRBD1. This CDR3 is built from 15 residues. Germline CDR1 is SGHAT and CDR2 is FQNNGV. With V trimmed by 4 bases and J by 5 bases, 8 bases remained unmatched. This chain's CDR3 is CASSSSDRGTHEQYF. The CDR3 nucleotides read TGTGCCAGCAGCTCATCGGACAGGGGGACCCACGAGCAGTACTTC.

The chain carries TRBV2 and TRBJ2-2; no firm D call. This CDR3 is built from 15 residues. V was trimmed by 4 bases and J by 1 base, leaving 10 bases between them. Germline V CDR1 and CDR2: SNHLY, FYNNEI. The CDR3: CASSVVVKNTGELFF. The DNA for the CDR3 is TGTGCCAGCAGTGTAGTTGTGAAGAACACCGGGGAGCTGTTTTTT.

V and J are TRBV5-1 and TRBJ2-1, with TRBD1 as a possible D gene (6 bases). The V gene's germline CDR1 is SGHRS and CDR2 YFSETQ. The CDR3 spans 17 residues. Trimming removed 6 bases at V and 0 bases at J, with 19 bases between. Here the CDR3 reads CASTVGAGPSSYNEQFF. The DNA of the CDR3 is TGCGCCAGCACCGTGGGGGCGGGCCCCTCCTCCTACAATGAGCAGTTCTTC. Supplemented by reference TRBV5-1 and TRBJ2-1, the full variable domain reads KAGVTQTPRYLIKTRGQQVTLSCSPISGHRSVSWYQQTPGQGLQFLFEYFSETQRNKGNFPGRFSGRQFSNSRSEMNVSTLELGDSALYLCASTVGAGPSSYNEQFFGPGTRLTVL.

The CDR3 bases are TGTGCCAGCAGTTTCCTATATGCTAGCGGGGGGATCAATGAGCAGTTCTTC. Encoded protein: CASSFLYASGGINEQFF. The V call is TRBV27, the J call TRBJ2-1, with 11 bases identical to TRBD2. With 3 bases clipped from V and 6 bases from J, the junction kept 10 bases outside the gene matches. The CDR3 extends over 17 amino acids. CDR1 is MNHEY, CDR2 SMNVEV, per germline (reference sequence).